Shown below are 26 T cell receptor beta chains from a single sample sequenced in a study of blood T cell repertoires in COVID-19 (dated by TCRdb to the early 2020s). Receptor libraries were prepared by the immunoSEQ multiplex PCR assay. This is the immuneACCESS table as TCRdb keeps it, with only in-frame sequences that have V and J called. A part of the clones is gone; compared with another copy, unresolved V genes explain less than half, and the rest is unexplained. The sample table lists approximately 180,000 clones, 80% to 95% of them with a count of one. Approximately 0.5% of the sample is held by the ten biggest clonotypes. The material sequenced was peripheral blood. The receptors here all came from a man aged 45-60 years with acute or convalescent COVID-19.

The rearrangement joins TRBV6-5 to TRBJ1-2; perhaps TRBD1 as D (6 bases). The V gene lost 2 bases and the J gene lost 5 bases, with 15 bases spanning the gap. The CDR3 is made up of 15 amino acids. The germline CDR1 and CDR2 sequences are MNHEY and SVGAGI. CDR3: CASSYKQGRGYGYTF. The CDR3 DNA follows: TGTGCCAGCAGTTACAAACAGGGAAGAGGGTATGGCTACACCTTC.

The rearrangement uses TRBV6-2 or TRBV6-3 and TRBJ2-6, with unresolved D. CDR1 and CDR2 from the germline V gene are MNHEY and SVGEGT. The germline V and J ends were trimmed by 2 bases and 2 bases, with 7 bases remaining between them. The CDR3 is 15 amino acids. The CDR3 DNA reads as TGTGCCAGCAGTTACCACAACACTGGGGCCAACGTCCTGACTTTC. Amino acid sequence: CASSYHNTGANVLTF.

The chain couples TRBV7-2 to TRBJ1-3, with D perhaps matching TRBD1 (6 bases). The V gene's germline CDR1 is SGHTA and CDR2 FQGNSA. Trimming removed 4 bases from V and 8 bases from J, with 15 bases in between. The CDR3 is 14 amino acids. The CDR3 is CASSSLGAGDTIYF. The CDR3 DNA is TGTGCCAGCAGCTCCTTGGGGGCAGGAGACACCATATATTTT.

This clone was counted a single time. This chain connects TRBV5-1 to TRBJ1-2; D may be TRBD1 (6 bases). The germline CDR1 and CDR2 sequences are SGHRS and YFSETQ. Trimming left V 4 bases short and J 5 bases short, with 12 bases between. The CDR3 loop spans 13 amino acids. For the CDR3, the DNA is TGCGCCAGCAGCCTTGGAACAGGGTATGGCTACACCTTC. Translated: CASSLGTGYGYTF.

In this sample, this clone turned up a few times. This chain links TRBV19 with TRBJ2-3; weak D call: TRBD1 (6 bases). V shed 4 bases and J shed 6 bases, with 29 bases lying between them. The CDR3 has 19 amino acids. Per germline, CDR1 LNHDA and CDR2 SQIVND (reference sequence). The CDR3 coding sequence is TGTGCCAGTAGTAGAGGGGACATAAACTCCTACATGACTGACGATACGCAGTATTTT. This translates into CASSRGDINSYMTDDTQYF.

The V and J genes are TRBV4-2 and TRBJ2-3; 10 nucleotides align to TRBD2. Germline CDR1 and CDR2: LGHNA and YNFKEQ. J was trimmed by 3 bases and V by 0 bases; bases with no gene match: 12. There are 19 residues in the CDR3. In DNA, the CDR3 is TGTGCCAGCAGCCAAGACCCCCCAGCGGGGGGGCGGAGGACAGATACGCAGTATTTT. It is translated as CASSQDPPAGGRRTDTQYF.

The chain employs TRBV28 and TRBJ2-7, with D unclear. V lost 1 base and J 6 bases, leaving 10 bases between the germline ends. The CDR3 runs to 13 residues. The germline gives CDR1 MDHEN, CDR2 SYDVKM. The CDR3 loop reads CASSLLYTGEQYV. The CDR3 nucleotides read TGTGCCAGCAGTTTATTGTACACGGGCGAGCAGTACGTC.

The rearrangement uses TRBV4-1 and TRBJ2-2, with TRBD2 identical over 15 bases. V dropped 4 bases and J dropped 4; count of bases not matched to a gene: 7. The CDR3 spans 18 residues. Germline loops: CDR1 MGHRA, CDR2 YSYEKL. CDR3 nucleotide sequence: TGCGCCAGCAGCCTCGGACTAGCGGGAGGGCCCATCACCGGGGAGCTGTTTTTT. This gives the protein CASSLGLAGGPITGELFF.

This clone has a handful of counts. The chain links TRBV4-3 to TRBJ1-5; a possible D gene is TRBD1 (5 bases). Germline CDR1 is LGHNA and CDR2 is YSLEER. This CDR3 is 15 amino acids long. Trimming stripped 3 bases from V and 1 base from J, with 10 bases between. In nucleotides, the CDR3 is TGCGCCAGCAGCCAGGTACGGGGGAGCAATCAGCCCCAGCATTTT. This sequence encodes CASSQVRGSNQPQHF.

The chain carries TRBV28 and TRBJ1-2; TRBD1 matches at 10 bases. Per the germline V gene, CDR1 is MDHEN and CDR2 is SYDVKM. CDR3 length: 13 amino acids. V was pared by 6 bases and J by 10 bases, with 8 bases of the junction left unmatched. The CDR3 region has the DNA TGTGCCAGCAGCACCGGGACAGGGGTTTACTACACCTTC. Translating gives CASSTGTGVYYTF.

V is TRBV28 and J is TRBJ2-3, with 7 bases that match TRBD1. CDR1 is MDHEN, CDR2 SYDVKM, per germline. CDR3 length: 14 amino acids. Germline trimming cut 7 bases from V and 6 bases from J; bases unmatched to any gene: 10. In DNA form, the CDR3 reads TGTGCCAGCATATTGAGGGGGCGCCGGGATACGCAGTATTTT. It codes for CASILRGRRDTQYF.

The J gene is TRBJ2-7, the V gene TRBV27, with 7 bases matching TRBD2. J was trimmed by 0 bases and V by 3 bases; bases with no gene match: 5. There are 15 residues in the CDR3. Germline assignment: CDR1 MNHEY and CDR2 SMNVEV (reference sequence). CDR3 amino acids: CASSFVASGSYEQYF. DNA for the CDR3: TGTGCCAGCAGTTTCGTCGCTAGCGGCTCCTACGAGCAGTACTTC.

In this sample, this clone turned up once. V and J are TRBV2 and TRBJ2-2; 8 bases line up with TRBD1. V was clipped by 8 bases and J by 4 bases; unmatched bases: 6. The CDR3 consists of 14 residues. In germline, CDR1 is SNHLY, CDR2 FYNNEI. CDR3 protein: CASGGQGGTGELFF. The CDR3 bases are TGTGCCAGCGGCGGACAGGGTGGCACCGGGGAGCTGTTTTTT.

The chain combines TRBV18 with TRBJ1-4; 7 bases align to TRBD1. The length of the CDR3 is 14 residues. V was pared by 3 bases and J by 6 bases, with 4 bases of the junction left unmatched. Germline CDR1 and CDR2: KGHSH and LQKENI. The CDR3 nucleotides are TGTGCCAGCTCACCCTCAGGGGGACATGAAAAACTGTTTTTT. Translating gives CASSPSGGHEKLFF.

The genes are TRBV28 and TRBJ2-7, with a tentative D call TRBD2 (5 bases). CDR1 and CDR2 from the germline V gene are MDHEN and SYDVKM. V shed 6 bases and J shed 3 bases, with 15 bases lying between them. The CDR3 consists of 14 residues. CDR3 sequence reads: CASREEAGVYEQYF. The DNA for the CDR3 is TGTGCCAGCAGAGAGGAGGCCGGGGTCTACGAGCAGTACTTC.

The V and J genes are TRBV6-2 or TRBV6-3 and TRBJ2-1; possibly TRBD2 for D (5 bases). Germline CDR1 and CDR2: MNHEY and SVGEGT. V was trimmed by 5 bases and J by 0 bases, leaving 11 bases between them. The CDR3 is made up of 15 amino acids. The DNA for the CDR3 is TGTGCCAGCAGTGGACTGGGGAGCTCCTACAATGAGCAGTTCTTC. It translates to CASSGLGSSYNEQFF.

The rearrangement links TRBV4-1 to TRBJ2-7, with 7 bases matching TRBD2. V lost 3 bases and J lost 2; bases outside the gene matches: 10. CDR1 MGHRA and CDR2 YSYEKL come from the germline V gene. CDR3 length: 16 residues. In DNA, the CDR3 is TGCGCCAGCAGCCATTACGGACTAGGGGAGGCCTACGAGCAGTACTTC. This translates into CASSHYGLGEAYEQYF.

The rearrangement joins TRBV7-6 to TRBJ1-5; no clear D gene. V lost 5 bases to trimming and J lost 4 bases, with 15 bases between them. The V gene's germline CDR1 is SGHVS and CDR2 FNYEAQ. The CDR3 is made up of 15 amino acids. CDR3 DNA: TGTGCCAGCAGCGAGAACGGTGTCGGGAATCAGCCCCAGCATTTT. It is translated as CASSENGVGNQPQHF.

The rearrangement links TRBV2 to TRBJ1-6, with 8 bases that match TRBD1. The CDR3 spans 14 residues. J lost 7 bases, V lost 4 bases, and 3 bases had no gene match. Germline V CDR1 and CDR2: SNHLY, FYNNEI. The CDR3 reads CASSVRGQNSPLHF. In DNA, the CDR3 is TGTGCCAGCAGTGTCAGGGGGCAAAATTCACCCCTCCACTTT.

This chain connects TRBV6-5 to TRBJ2-3; weak D call: TRBD1 (5 bases). Germline CDR1 is MNHEY and CDR2 is SVGAGI. There are 15 residues in the CDR3. Trimming removed 0 bases at V and 2 bases at J, with 9 bases between. Written as DNA, the CDR3 is TGTGCCAGCAGTTACTCGGGGCGGCACACAGATACGCAGTATTTT. Translated, it gives CASSYSGRHTDTQYF.

The chain employs TRBV3-1 (or the pseudogene TRBV3-2) and TRBJ2-3; D is possibly TRBD1 (6 bases). There are 15 residues in the CDR3. CDR1 is LGHDT, CDR2 YNNKEL, per germline (reference sequence). The V end was cut by 3 bases, the J end by 1 base, with 11 bases between. The CDR3 loop reads CASSQKDSRTDTQYF. CDR3 DNA: TGTGCCAGCAGCCAGAAGGACAGCCGCACAGATACGCAGTATTTT.

This clone appeared once. This rearrangement joins TRBV7-9 to TRBJ1-3; D is uncertain. Germline lookup yields CDR1 SEHNR and CDR2 FQNEAQ (reference sequence). Between the trimmed V and J ends, which lost 6 bases and 4 bases, there was a span of 16 bases. CDR3 length equals 15 residues. The CDR3 loop reads CASRSPGSSGNTIYF. CDR3 nucleotide sequence: TGTGCCAGCAGATCTCCTGGGAGTTCCGGAAACACCATATATTTT. Combining the CDR3 with reference TRBV7-9 and TRBJ1-3 gives the whole variable domain DTGVSQNPRHKITKRGQNVTFRCDPISEHNRLYWYRQTLGQGPEFLTYFQNEAQLEKSRLLSDRFSAERPKGSFSTLEIQRTEQGDSAMYLCASRSPGSSGNTIYFGEGSWLTVV.

The chain is built from TRBV5-8 and TRBJ2-2; D is unclear. The CDR3 is made up of 14 amino acids. The ends were cut back, 0 bases at V and 5 bases at J, with 8 bases in the middle. The germline V gene has CDR1 SGHTS and CDR2 YDEGEE. For the CDR3, the DNA is TGTGCCAGCAGCTTGGCGCCCAGAACCGGGGAGCTGTTTTTT. Translating gives CASSLAPRTGELFF.

This chain links TRBV9 with TRBJ2-2; no clear D gene. CDR3 size: 15 residues. Germline V gene lookup returns CDR1 SGDLS and CDR2 YYNGEE. Between the trimmed V and J ends, which lost 1 base and 0 bases, there was a span of 7 bases. DNA for the CDR3: TGTGCCAGCAGCGTAACCGGAGCGAACACCGGGGAGCTGTTTTTT. Translation: CASSVTGANTGELFF.

V usage is TRBV14 and J usage is TRBJ1-6; no clear D. This CDR3 has 20 amino acids. The germline V gene has CDR1 SGHDN and CDR2 FVKESK. V gave up 0 bases and J gave up 0 bases, with 18 bases separating them. The CDR3 protein is CASSQDGLSFRGSYNSPLHF. Here the CDR3 DNA reads TGTGCCAGCAGCCAAGATGGGTTGTCCTTCCGAGGCTCCTATAATTCACCCCTCCACTTT. The whole variable domain, remainder taken from reference TRBV14 and TRBJ1-6, is EAGVTQFPSHSVIEKGQTVTLRCDPISGHDNLYWYRRVMGKEIKFLLHFVKESKQDESGMPNNRFLAERTGGTYSTLKVQPAELEDSGVYFCASSQDGLSFRGSYNSPLHFGNGTRLTVT.

The rearrangement joins TRBV12-3 or TRBV12-4 to TRBJ2-2; D may be TRBD2 (6 bases). The CDR3 has 10 residues. Trimming cost V 6 bases and J 12 bases, with 8 bases left between them. The CDR3 region is CASRGTQLFF. CDR3 nucleotides: TGTGCCAGCAGAGGGACTCAGCTGTTTTTT.